A selection of T cell receptor beta chains follows, all from one sample in a study of cytotoxic CD8 clonotypes in ibrutinib-treated CLL. Using immunoSEQ multiplex PCR, the repertoire was profiled, and TCRdb retains in-frame clones only, with some absent. The repertoire holds 150,000 or so clones, with about 84% as singletons. Sequenced material: PBMCs, taken after 36 months of ibrutinib treatment. All receptors derive from a human donor with chronic lymphocytic leukemia. The CDR3 runs from the conserved cysteine through the conserved F or W. D genes are given only for firm matches. Size values are once, few and many counts, or a class for expanded clones, and some rows have none.

cdr3_aa cdr3_nt d_call clone_size j_call v_call cdr3_length
CASSLDGQDYEQYF TGTGCCAGCAGCTTAGATGGCCAAGACTACGAGCAGTACTTC NA NA TRBJ2-7 TRBV11-2 14
CASSLAWGSPYNEQFF TGTGCCAGCAGTTTAGCATGGGGGTCCCCCTACAATGAGCAGTTCTTC NA NA TRBJ2-1 TRBV28 16
CASNPFSKNTEAFF TGTGCCAGTAACCCCTTCTCCAAGAACACTGAAGCTTTCTTT NA NA TRBJ1-1 TRBV19 14
CASSLQTGGNIQYF TGTGCCAGCAGCCTCCAGACAGGGGGAAACATTCAGTACTTC TRBD1 once TRBJ2-4 TRBV7-2 14
CASSWTSGRANEQFF TGTGCCAGCAGTTGGACTAGCGGGAGGGCCAATGAGCAGTTCTTC TRBD2 NA TRBJ2-1 TRBV6-5 15
CASSAAGTNYGYTF TGTGCCAGCAGTGCGGCAGGGACCAACTATGGCTACACCTTC NA few TRBJ1-2 TRBV2 14
CAISDGQVNKQYF TGTGCCATCAGTGACGGGCAGGTCAACAAGCAGTACTTC NA few TRBJ2-7 TRBV10-3 13
CASRPGPFYEQYF TGTGCCAGCAGGCCCGGACCCTTCTACGAGCAGTACTTC NA NA TRBJ2-7 TRBV6-5 13
CASSQPRDRLNEKLFF TGCGCCAGCAGCCAACCTAGGGACAGACTTAATGAAAAACTGTTTTTT TRBD1 NA TRBJ1-4 TRBV4-1 16
CASSSGQGRHYEQYF TGCGCCAGCAGCTCAGGACAGGGAAGGCATTACGAGCAGTACTTC TRBD1 NA TRBJ2-7 TRBV5-1 15
CASTPGGGTQYF TGTGCCAGCACGCCAGGGGGGGGAACGCAGTATTTT NA NA TRBJ2-3 TRBV6-5 12
CASSRDRGSNQPQHF TGTGCCAGCAGCCGAGACCGTGGCAGCAATCAGCCCCAGCATTTT NA once TRBJ1-5 TRBV2 15
CAISGGDNEQFF TGTGCCATCAGTGGTGGGGACAATGAGCAGTTCTTC NA NA TRBJ2-1 TRBV10-3 12
CASRREHTGELFF TGTGCCAGCAGGCGGGAGCACACCGGGGAGCTGTTTTTT TRBD2 few TRBJ2-2 TRBV2 13
CASSTGPSNSPLHF TGTGCCAGTAGTACAGGACCCTCTAATTCACCCCTCCACTTT NA once TRBJ1-6 TRBV19 14
CASSPGGVGTGELFF TGTGCCAGCAGCCCCGGTGGCGTCGGCACCGGGGAGCTGTTTTTT NA once TRBJ2-2 TRBV9 15
CASSLARRGYSNQPQHF TGTGCCAGCAGCTTAGCGAGGCGGGGCTATAGCAATCAGCCCCAGCATTTT NA NA TRBJ1-5 TRBV7-6 17
CASSLLAGKDTF TGTGCCAGCAGCTTGTTGGCAGGGAAGGACACCTTC NA NA TRBJ1-2 TRBV5-6 12
CAWSRTPGASTEAFF TGTGCCTGGAGCCGAACTCCGGGGGCGAGCACTGAAGCTTTCTTT NA NA TRBJ1-1 TRBV30 15
CATSKDRAGQPQHF TGTGCCACCAGCAAAGACAGGGCTGGACAGCCCCAGCATTTT TRBD1 NA TRBJ1-5 TRBV15 14
CASSLTRQGYGYTF TGTGCCAGCAGCTTGACCCGACAGGGTTATGGCTACACCTTC TRBD1 NA TRBJ1-2 TRBV7-8 14
CASSLWTGRSQPQHF TGTGCCAGCAGCTTGTGGACAGGGAGGTCTCAGCCCCAGCATTTT TRBD1 once TRBJ1-5 TRBV5-6 15
CASSRAPKDEQYF TGTGCCAGCAGTCGCGCTCCTAAAGACGAGCAGTACTTC NA NA TRBJ2-7 TRBV4-2 13
CASSESGFTDTQYF TGTGCCAGCTCGGAAAGCGGTTTCACAGATACGCAGTATTTT NA few TRBJ2-3 TRBV28 14
CASSRQGSGEQFF TGTGCCAGCAGTCGACAGGGTTCTGGTGAGCAGTTCTTC TRBD1 NA TRBJ2-1 TRBV2 13
CASSFRGRTRPEQFF TGTGCCAGCAGCTTTCGCGGGAGGACCAGACCTGAGCAGTTCTTC TRBD2 NA TRBJ2-1 TRBV11-3 15
CASSFEGLNSPLHF TGTGCCAGCAGCTTTGAGGGGTTAAATTCACCCCTCCACTTT NA NA TRBJ1-6 TRBV11-2 14
CASSYATGAPNTEAFF TGTGCCAGCAGTTACGCGACCGGAGCTCCGAACACTGAAGCTTTCTTT NA NA TRBJ1-1 TRBV6-5 16
CASSFSSGGPYEQYF TGTGCCAGCAGCTTTTCTAGCGGGGGCCCCTACGAGCAGTACTTC TRBD2 NA TRBJ2-7 TRBV7-9 15
CASRSGQATDEQYF TGTGCCAGCCGTAGCGGGCAGGCAACGGACGAGCAGTACTTC TRBD2 NA TRBJ2-7 TRBV6-5 14
CATRTGTQQYF TGTGCCACCAGAACCGGGACCCAGCAGTACTTC NA once TRBJ2-7 TRBV15 11
CASSLERTYNEQFF TGTGCCAGCAGTTTAGAGAGGACCTACAATGAGCAGTTCTTC NA NA TRBJ2-1 TRBV27 14
CASRTGGADEKLFF TGTGCCAGCAGGACAGGGGGCGCAGATGAAAAACTGTTTTTT TRBD1 NA TRBJ1-4 TRBV25-1 14
CASSLGFNSPLHF TGCGCCAGCAGCTTGGGATTTAATTCACCCCTCCACTTT NA NA TRBJ1-6 TRBV5-1 13
CASSEPGHVF TGTGCCAGCAGTGAGCCGGGACATGTATTC NA NA TRBJ1-2 TRBV6-1 10
CAINFHTKYF TGCGCCATAAATTTTCATACGAAGTATTTT NA NA TRBJ2-3 TRBV23-1 10
CASRRGTGEKLFF TGCGCCAGCAGACGCGGGACGGGAGAAAAACTGTTTTTT NA NA TRBJ1-4 TRBV10-2 13
CASSTLAGNTDTQYF TGTGCCAGTAGTACTCTAGCGGGAAACACAGATACGCAGTATTTT TRBD2 NA TRBJ2-3 TRBV19 15
CASSQGGQYEQYF TGTGCCAGCAGCCAGGGTGGACAGTACGAGCAGTACTTC NA NA TRBJ2-7 TRBV4-2 13
CAWSVDGPGYTF TGTGCCTGGAGTGTCGACGGGCCTGGCTACACCTTC NA NA TRBJ1-2 TRBV30 12
CASSLDRNTEAFF TGTGCCAGCAGCCTCGACAGGAACACTGAAGCTTTCTTT NA NA TRBJ1-1 TRBV14 13
CASSPRGGQPQHF TGTGCCAGCAGCCCCAGGGGTGGTCAGCCCCAGCATTTT NA once TRBJ1-5 TRBV7-8 13
CASSFKTGRGTEAFF TGTGCCAGCAGTTTCAAAACGGGGCGTGGCACTGAAGCTTTCTTT NA NA TRBJ1-1 TRBV6-5 15
CASSGGDRDRYTF TGTGCCAGCAGCGGAGGGGACCGCGATCGCTACACCTTC NA NA TRBJ1-2 TRBV7-9 13
CASSTPTSGVAVYEQYF TGCGCCAGCAGCACCCCGACTAGCGGGGTCGCAGTCTACGAGCAGTACTTC TRBD2 NA TRBJ2-7 TRBV5-1 17
CASSLAGLQPQHF TGTGCCAGCAGCTTGGCCGGGCTTCAGCCCCAGCATTTT NA NA TRBJ1-5 TRBV5-6 13
CASSLGTHTEAFF TGTGCCAGCAGCTTGGGGACCCACACTGAAGCTTTCTTT NA NA TRBJ1-1 TRBV7-9 13
CASSRIGVGYTF TGTGCCAGCAGCCGGATCGGGGTTGGCTACACCTTC NA NA TRBJ1-2 TRBV14 12
CASMGTSGNYEQFF TGTGCCAGCATGGGGACTAGCGGGAACTATGAGCAGTTCTTC TRBD2 NA TRBJ2-1 TRBV2 14
CASSHLSSGARTDTQYF TGTGCCAGCAGCCATCTAAGCAGCGGGGCACGCACAGATACGCAGTATTTT TRBD2 NA TRBJ2-3 TRBV7-9 17
CASSPTFAPVEKLFF TGTGCCAGCTCACCAACATTTGCGCCGGTTGAAAAACTGTTTTTT NA NA TRBJ1-4 TRBV18 15
CASSDASGGAYNEQFF TGTGCCAGCAGTGACGCTAGCGGGGGGGCCTACAATGAGCAGTTCTTC TRBD2 NA TRBJ2-1 TRBV6-4 16
CASSQVPGQGGSPLHF TGCGCCAGCAGCCAAGTTCCGGGACAGGGAGGATCACCCCTCCACTTT TRBD1 once TRBJ1-6 TRBV4-1 16